The next 5 T cell receptor beta chains were all read from a single sample in a study of CD4 and CD8 cells across lung adenocarcinoma regions. TCRdb reprocessed the PCR reads with MiXCR, giving one entry per CDR3 protein. Of approximately 13,000 distinct CDR3 sequences listed, approximately 40% are singletons. The material sequenced was CD4+ T cells from the center of a lung tumor. These receptors were obtained from a male donor with lung adenocarcinoma. The CD4 and CD8 labels of this study may be unreliable.

About this clonotype: One end of the junction is discordant with germline, which a read error may explain. This chain joins TRBV6-1 and TRBJ2-2; 8 nucleotides match TRBD2. This CDR3 is built from 15 residues. Germline loops: CDR1 MNHNS, CDR2 SASEGT. CDR3 sequence: CASRATSGSAGTLYF. The CDR3 DNA reads TGTGCCAGCAGGGCAACAAGCGGGAGTGCCGGGACGCTGTATTTT.

The CDR3 loop reads CASSLLGMGTGELFF. In nucleotides, the CDR3 is TGTGCCAGCAGCTTATTAGGAATGGGCACCGGGGAGCTGTTTTTT. The gene calls are TRBV7-2 and TRBJ2-2; D gene uncertain. The V gene's germline CDR1 is SGHTA and CDR2 FQGNSA. V lost 2 bases and J lost 4, with 11 bases in between. The CDR3 length is 15 residues.

The chain uses TRBV6-5 and TRBJ2-5; D may correspond to TRBD1 or TRBD2 (5 bases each). The germline V gene encodes CDR1 MNHEY and CDR2 SVGAGI. V lost 2 bases to trimming and J lost 11 bases, with 15 bases between them. CDR3 length: 13 amino acids. The CDR3 nucleotides are TGTGCCAGCAGTTACGTCAGGGCGAGGGAGCAGTACTTC. Translation gives CASSYVRAREQYF.

This clonotype qualifies as medium-sized. The chain recombines TRBV27 with TRBJ2-3, with 13 bases aligning to TRBD2. The CDR3 runs 16 residues. CDR1 MNHEY and CDR2 SMNVEV come from the germline V gene (reference sequence). V gave up 5 bases and J gave up 5 bases; unmatched junction bases: 7. The CDR3 region is CASSGNRLAGGDTQYF. DNA for the CDR3: TGTGCCAGCAGTGGAAACAGACTAGCGGGAGGAGATACGCAGTATTTT.

This chain links TRBV4-1 with TRBJ2-1, with D perhaps matching TRBD1 (5 bases). TRBJ2-5 matches the DNA end more closely, so the J call is doubtful. There are 16 residues in the CDR3. Germline-derived CDR1 and CDR2 are MGHRA and YSYEKL. The CDR3 loop reads CASSSRFPSQGETQYF. DNA of the CDR3: TGCGCCAGCAGCTCAAGGTTCCCTTCCCAGGGCGAGACCCAGTACTTC.